The clone carrying this T cell receptor (beta chain) has just a few counts. CDR1 and CDR2 from the germline V gene are MNHEY and SVGAGI. CDR3 size: 14 residues. V lost 2 bases, J lost 1 base, and 8 bases lay in between. This record belongs to a study of blood T cell repertoires in COVID-19. Background on the study: COVID-19 samples from acute and convalescent phases originated in the United States, Italy and Spain. Sources were T cells, B-cell-depleted T cells, or PBMCs; the material itself was cDNA or gDNA.

As handled by the study authors: Amplification with reference gene primers provided the estimates of nucleated cell counts. The protocol was immunoSEQ multiplex PCR, while the TCRdb copy is restricted to in-frame clones and leaves out a portion. V and J calls and clone size follow that table, whereas D and trimming were derived from the DNA. The sample carries 150,000 to 200,000 clones, roughly 80% recorded once. The chain combines TRBV6-5 with TRBJ1-1; D call uncertain. This receptor was taken from a man aged 18 to 30 with active or convalescent COVID-19. The sample consisted of peripheral blood. The CDR3 spells CASSYMTTNTEAFF. CDR3 DNA: TGTGCCAGCAGTTACATGACAACGAACACTGAAGCTTTCTTT.